The sequence of this T cell receptor beta chain was determined in a study of multiple sclerosis patients with progressive multifocal leukoencephalopathy. CDR1 and CDR2 from the germline V gene are SGHRS and YFSETQ. The V gene end was trimmed by 3 bases and the J gene end by 4 bases; junction bases not matched to a gene: 6. This CDR3 has 15 residues. This sample's time point: before natalizumab initiation. Synthetic inline TR CDR3 controls covering all V-J pairings were spiked into each PCR. Only in-frame clones appear in the TCRdb table, and some are missing; sequencing was by immunoSEQ multiplex PCR. The repertoire consists of more than 30,000 clones, with 89% occurring once and the leading ten covering about 1.5%.

What was sequenced was PBMCs. The TCR comes from a human donor with multiple sclerosis. J is TRBJ1-1 and V is TRBV5-1, with 10 bases lining up with TRBD1. This chain's CDR3 is CASSSTGGRGTEAFF. Here the CDR3 DNA reads TGCGCCAGCAGCTCGACAGGGGGCCGGGGCACTGAAGCTTTCTTT.